The present entry profiles one TCR beta chain with its context. The data derive from a study of blood T cell repertoires in COVID-19. In the study overall: Acute and convalescent COVID-19 samples came from the United States, Italy and Spain. PBMCs, B-cell-depleted T cells, or T cells were the source of the cDNA or gDNA that made up the material.

Under the authors' procedure: Estimation of nucleated cell counts relied on the amplification of reference gene primers. The method was immunoSEQ multiplex PCR; TCRdb's version includes in-frame clones alone and lacks a portion of them. V, J and clone size are those of that table, while D and trimming were read from the DNA. The sample has approximately 35,000 clones; approximately 88% are singletons. Per the germline V gene, CDR1 is SGHRS and CDR2 is YFSETQ. The CDR3 covers 12 residues. With 3 bases removed from V and 6 bases from J, the gap between germline ends came to 7 bases. Sequenced: peripheral blood. The clonotype originates from a man aged 60 to 69 with active COVID-19. V is TRBV5-1 and J is TRBJ2-1, with D unclear. The CDR3 nucleotides read TGCGCCAGCAGCTCTTTATCCAATGAGCAGTTCTTC. Translating gives CASSSLSNEQFF.